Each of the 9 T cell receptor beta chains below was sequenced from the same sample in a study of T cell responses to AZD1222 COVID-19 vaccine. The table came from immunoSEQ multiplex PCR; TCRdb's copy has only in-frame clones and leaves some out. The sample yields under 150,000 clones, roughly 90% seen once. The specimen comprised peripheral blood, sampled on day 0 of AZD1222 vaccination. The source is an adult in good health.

The CDR3 loop is CASRRVGNKQISGNTIYF. CDR3 nucleotides: TGTGCCAGTAGGAGGGTAGGAAATAAACAGATCTCTGGAAACACCATATATTTT. This chain connects TRBV19 to TRBJ1-3; D gene ambiguous. From germline, CDR1 is LNHDA and CDR2 SQIVND (reference sequence). With 6 bases removed from V and 0 bases from J, the gap between germline ends came to 21 bases. This CDR3 contains 18 residues.

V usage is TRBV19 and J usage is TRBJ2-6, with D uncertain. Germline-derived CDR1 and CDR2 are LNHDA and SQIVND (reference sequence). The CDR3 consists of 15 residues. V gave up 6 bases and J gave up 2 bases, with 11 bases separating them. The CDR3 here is CASSPRATGANVLTF. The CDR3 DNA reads TGTGCCAGTAGCCCCCGGGCTACTGGGGCCAACGTCCTGACTTTC. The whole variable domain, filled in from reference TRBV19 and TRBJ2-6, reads DGGITQSPKYLFRKEGQNVTLSCEQNLNHDAMYWYRQDPGQGLRLIYYSQIVNDFQKGDIAEGYSVSREKKESFPLTVTSAQKNPTAFYLCASSPRATGANVLTFGAGSRLTVL.

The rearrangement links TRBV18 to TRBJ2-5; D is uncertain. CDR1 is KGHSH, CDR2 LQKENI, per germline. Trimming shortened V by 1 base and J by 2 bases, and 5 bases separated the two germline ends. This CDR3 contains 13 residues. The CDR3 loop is CASSPLAQETQYF. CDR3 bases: TGTGCCAGCTCACCACTTGCTCAAGAGACCCAGTACTTC.

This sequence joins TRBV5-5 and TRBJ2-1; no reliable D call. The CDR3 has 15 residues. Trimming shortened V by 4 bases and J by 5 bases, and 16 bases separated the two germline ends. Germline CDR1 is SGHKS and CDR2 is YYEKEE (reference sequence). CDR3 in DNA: TGTGCCAGCAGCCCGTCCCCAGGCAGCCACAATGAGCAGTTCTTC. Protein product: CASSPSPGSHNEQFF.

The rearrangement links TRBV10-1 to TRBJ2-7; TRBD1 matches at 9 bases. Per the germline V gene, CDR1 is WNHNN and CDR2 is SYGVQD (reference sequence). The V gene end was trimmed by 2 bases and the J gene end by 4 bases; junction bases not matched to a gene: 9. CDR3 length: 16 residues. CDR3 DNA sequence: TGCGCCAGCAGTGAGGGTAGCGGACAGGGGATTTACGAGCAGTACTTC. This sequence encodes CASSEGSGQGIYEQYF.

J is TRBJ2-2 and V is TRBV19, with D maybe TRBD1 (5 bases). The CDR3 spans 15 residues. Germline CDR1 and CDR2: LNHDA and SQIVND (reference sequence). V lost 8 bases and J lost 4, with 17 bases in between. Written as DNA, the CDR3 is TGTGCCAGTTCTCTAATCGGACAAGGCACCGGGGAGCTGTTTTTT. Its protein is CASSLIGQGTGELFF.

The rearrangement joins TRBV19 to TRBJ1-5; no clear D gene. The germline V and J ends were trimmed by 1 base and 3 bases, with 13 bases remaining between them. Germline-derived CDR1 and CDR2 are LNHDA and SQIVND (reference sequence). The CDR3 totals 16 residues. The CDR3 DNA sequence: TGTGCCAGTAGTATAGGTTCGGGCAGGTACAATCAGCCCCAGCATTTT. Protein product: CASSIGSGRYNQPQHF.

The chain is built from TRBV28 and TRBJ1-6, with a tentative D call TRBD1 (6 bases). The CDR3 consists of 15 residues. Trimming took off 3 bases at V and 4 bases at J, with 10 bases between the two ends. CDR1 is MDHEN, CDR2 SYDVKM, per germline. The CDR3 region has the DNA TGTGCCAGCAGTTTGTCGGGGACATATAATTCACCCCTCCACTTT. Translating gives CASSLSGTYNSPLHF.

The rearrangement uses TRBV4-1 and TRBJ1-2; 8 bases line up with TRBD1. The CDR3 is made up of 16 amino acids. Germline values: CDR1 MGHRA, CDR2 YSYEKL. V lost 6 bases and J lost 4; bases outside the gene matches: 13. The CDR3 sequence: CASSNSWVGQGYGYTF. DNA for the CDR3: TGCGCCAGCAGTAATAGCTGGGTAGGACAGGGCTATGGCTACACCTTC.